These T cell receptor beta chains were read from a single sample in a study of CD8 T cells in ankylosing spondylitis. TCRdb reprocessed the 5' RACE reads with MiXCR, giving one entry per CDR3 protein. Seen here are some 250,000 distinct CDR3 sequences, around 9.2% observed once, and the top ten hold over 6.5%. Material for sequencing was blood, either unsorted or a sorted T cell fraction (not recorded which). Source of these receptors: a male donor with ankylosing spondylitis or in good health (not recorded which). CDR3s include the opening cysteine and the closing phenylalanine or tryptophan. The D gene is left open where the match is weak. Expanded clones are given a class, and other clones once, few, many or no size at all.

clone_size	d_call	v_call	j_call	cdr3_nt	cdr3_aa
.	TRBD2	TRBV7-2	TRBJ2-1	TGTGCCAGCAGCTTAGTGGGACTAATCAATGAGCAGTTCTTC	CASSLVGLINEQFF
.	TRBD2	TRBV20-1	TRBJ2-4	TGCAGTGTTACGCTAGCGGGAGAAAACATTCAGTACTTC	CSVTLAGENIQYF
many	.	TRBV2	TRBJ1-2	TGTGCCAGCACGGGAGCCAAAGAAGGCTATGGCTACACCTTC	CASTGAKEGYGYTF
many	.	TRBV5-1	TRBJ2-3	TGCGCCAGCAGCTTGGCATCGTGGGAGAAGCGCACAGATACGCAGTATTTT	CASSLASWEKRTDTQYF
many	.	TRBV20-1	TRBJ1-2	TGCAGTGCTAGAAAAACAGGGCCTAGGGGCTACACCTTC	CSARKTGPRGYTF
many	.	TRBV5-1	TRBJ1-1	TGCGCCAGCAGCGCTCAGGGTTGGGACACTGAAGCTTTCTTT	CASSAQGWDTEAFF
.	.	TRBV5-1	TRBJ2-4	TGCGCCAGCAGCCCAATGGGGGGAGGAGACATTCAGTACTTC	CASSPMGGGDIQYF
many	.	TRBV5-1	TRBJ2-1	TGCGCCAGCAGCTTTCGTGGCCTCGCGGTCTCCTACAATGAGCAGTTCTTC	CASSFRGLAVSYNEQFF
many	.	TRBV12-3/TRBV12-4	TRBJ2-3	TGTGCCAGCAGTCTAGGCGGTTGGAGAACAGATACGCAGTATTTT	CASSLGGWRTDTQYF
many	TRBD2	TRBV5-1	TRBJ2-1	TGTGCCAGCAGTCCCGGGACTAGCGGGGACAATGAGCAGTTCTTC	CASSPGTSGDNEQFF
many	.	TRBV18	TRBJ1-1	TGTGCCAGCTCACCATATGTGCAGGGGATGAACACTGAAGCTTTCTTT	CASSPYVQGMNTEAFF
many	TRBD2	TRBV7-9	TRBJ2-7	TGTGCCAGCAGCTCAGGACTAGCGGGAGGGTACGAGCAGTACTTC	CASSSGLAGGYEQYF
many	.	TRBV6-1	TRBJ1-3	TGTGCCAGCAGTAGGACGGGACGGGCTTTGGGAAACACCATATATTTT	CASSRTGRALGNTIYF
many	.	TRBV2	TRBJ2-1	TGTGCCACCTCTGTCGGGCGGAATGAGCAGTTCTTC	CATSVGRNEQFF
many	.	TRBV7-9	TRBJ2-2	TGTGCCAGCAGTTTAAGCACCGGGGAGCTGTTTTTT	CASSLSTGELFF
many	TRBD2	TRBV12-3/TRBV12-4	TRBJ2-7	TGTGCCAGCAGTTCCGGGACTAGCGGCAACTACGAGCAGTACTTC	CASSSGTSGNYEQYF
many	.	TRBV27	TRBJ1-5	TGTGCCAGCAGTTCCCGCGCGGGGAACAATCAGCCCCAGCATTTT	CASSSRAGNNQPQHF
many	.	TRBV9	TRBJ2-7	TGTGCCAGCAGCGTTTCGGTAGTGGCTCCCTACGAGCAGTACTTC	CASSVSVVAPYEQYF
few	.	TRBV7-2	TRBJ2-7	TGTGCCAGCAGTTGGGCGGCCAGCTCCTACGAGCAGTACTTC	CASSWAASSYEQYF
many	.	TRBV10-2	TRBJ1-6	TGCGCCAGCAGTGGCCGGGTTTATGGGGCCCTCCACTTT	CASSGRVYGALHF
many	TRBD2	TRBV27	TRBJ2-7	TGTGCCAGCAGTTTAAGGGACTACGGCTACGAGCAGTACTTC	CASSLRDYGYEQYF
many	TRBD2	TRBV6-2/TRBV6-3	TRBJ2-1	TGTGCCAGCGCGACTAGCGGGAGGATCTACAATGAGCAGTTCTTC	CASATSGRIYNEQFF
many	TRBD1	TRBV20-1	TRBJ1-2	TGCAGTGCCCCGACAGGGGCTGATGGCTACACCTTC	CSAPTGADGYTF
many	.	TRBV7-8	TRBJ1-4	TGTGCCAGCAGCTCCCGGGTTGGGGTTGGGGAACTGTTTTTT	CASSSRVGVGELFF
many	.	TRBV6-5	TRBJ2-1	TGTGCCAGCAGTTACCTTGCAGGGACCCACAATGAGCAGTTCTTC	CASSYLAGTHNEQFF
many	.	TRBV6-1	TRBJ2-4	TGTGCCGCGGCGGACACCTTCAAAAACATTCAGTACTTC	CAAADTFKNIQYF
once	TRBD2	TRBV4-2	TRBJ2-5	TGTGCCAGCAGCCGACTAGCGGGGGTTCTAGAGACCCAGTACTTC	CASSRLAGVLETQYF
many	TRBD2	TRBV20-1	TRBJ2-7	TGCAGTGCTAGGGGGATAAGCGGGGGGGCTGGAAACTACGAGCAGTACTTC	CSARGISGGAGNYEQYF